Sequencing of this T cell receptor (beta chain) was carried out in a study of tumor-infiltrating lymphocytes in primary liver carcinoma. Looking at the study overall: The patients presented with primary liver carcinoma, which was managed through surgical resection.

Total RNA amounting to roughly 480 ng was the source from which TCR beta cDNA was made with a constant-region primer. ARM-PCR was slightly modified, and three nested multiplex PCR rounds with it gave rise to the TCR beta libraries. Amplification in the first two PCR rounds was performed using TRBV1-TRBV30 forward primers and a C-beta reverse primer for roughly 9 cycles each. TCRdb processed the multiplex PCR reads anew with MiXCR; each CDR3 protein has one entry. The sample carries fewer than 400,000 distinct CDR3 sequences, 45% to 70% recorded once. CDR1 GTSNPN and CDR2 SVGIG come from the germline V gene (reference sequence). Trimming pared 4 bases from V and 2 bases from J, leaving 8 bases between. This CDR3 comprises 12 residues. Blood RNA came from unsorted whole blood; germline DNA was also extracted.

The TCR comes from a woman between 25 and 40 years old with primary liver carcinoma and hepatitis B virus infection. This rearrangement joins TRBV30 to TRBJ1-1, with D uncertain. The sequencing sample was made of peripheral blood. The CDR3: CAWKGGNTEAFF. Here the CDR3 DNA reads TGTGCCTGGAAGGGCGGTAACACTGAAGCTTTCTTT.